The 25 T cell receptor beta chains below all came from one sample that was sequenced in a study of blood T cell repertoires in COVID-19. Clones were read by immunoSEQ multiplex PCR, and TCRdb kept only the in-frame ones, dropping some. The sample holds roughly 120,000 clones; approximately 90% are singletons and the top ten take about 4.5%. The sequenced sample was peripheral blood. The receptors derive from a woman aged 45 to 65 with acute or convalescent COVID-19.

CDR3 bases: TGTGCCAGCAGTTCCGACCTCGGACAGTACACAGATACGCAGTATTTT. It specifies CASSSDLGQYTDTQYF. The chain carries TRBV27 and TRBJ2-3; D may be TRBD1 (6 bases). The length of the CDR3 is 16 residues. V was clipped by 4 bases and J by 2 bases, with 16 bases between them. CDR1 and CDR2 from the germline V gene are MNHEY and SMNVEV (reference sequence).

This sequence joins TRBV15 and TRBJ2-7, with a possible D match to TRBD2 (5 bases). The CDR3 is 13 amino acids. Trimming stripped 2 bases from V and 1 base from J, with 6 bases between. Germline V lookup: CDR1 LNHNV, CDR2 YYDKDF (reference sequence). In nucleotides, the CDR3 is TGTGCCACCAGCAGAAGGACTTCCTACGAGCAGTACTTC. This translates into CATSRRTSYEQYF.

This chain uses TRBV5-4 with TRBJ2-5; unclear D gene. With 4 bases removed from V and 0 bases from J, the gap between germline ends came to 10 bases. Germline loops: CDR1 SGHNT, CDR2 YYREEE (reference sequence). The CDR3 is 14 amino acids. The CDR3 DNA is TGTGCCAGCAGCCTTGATCGGTACCAAGAGACCCAGTACTTC. It encodes CASSLDRYQETQYF.

This clone is a singleton in its sample. V and J are TRBV4-3 and TRBJ1-2; no clear D. V gave up 4 bases and J gave up 8 bases, with 20 bases separating them. Germline loops: CDR1 LGHNA, CDR2 YSLEER. CDR3 length equals 15 residues. Here the CDR3 reads CASSRPSEPGEGYTF. The CDR3 DNA reads as TGCGCCAGCAGCCGTCCCTCGGAGCCTGGGGAGGGCTACACCTTC.

This clone has just one count. The rearrangement joins TRBV30 to TRBJ2-7, with TRBD1 identical over 8 bases. With 2 bases clipped from V and 1 base from J, the junction kept 7 bases outside the gene matches. Per the germline V gene, CDR1 is GTSNPN and CDR2 is SVGIG (reference sequence). CDR3 size: 15 residues. The CDR3, as DNA: TGTGCCTGGAGTTCCGACAGGGGAAGGTCCTACGAGCAGTACTTC. Its protein product is CAWSSDRGRSYEQYF.

In its sample, this clone was seen once. The V and J genes are TRBV7-9 and TRBJ2-1; a possible D gene is TRBD2 (7 bases). Trimming took 7 bases from V and 4 from J, leaving 14 bases between them. The CDR3 consists of 14 residues. The germline V gene encodes CDR1 SEHNR and CDR2 FQNEAQ (reference sequence). This CDR3 is CASILGGGYNEQFF. The CDR3 coding sequence is TGTGCCAGCATTCTGGGAGGGGGGTACAATGAGCAGTTCTTC.

The chain carries TRBV6-6 and TRBJ2-7; 9 positions match TRBD2. This CDR3 comprises 15 residues. Trimming took 0 bases from V and 6 from J; bases not matched to a gene: 6. CDR1 is MNHNY, CDR2 SVGAGI, per germline (reference sequence). As DNA, the CDR3 is TGTGCCAGCAGTTACTCGGGACTAGCTGTAGGCGAGCAGTACTTC. Translating it yields CASSYSGLAVGEQYF.

CDR3 sequence reads: CAWSVKGQGRDGYTF. CDR3 bases: TGTGCCTGGAGTGTAAAGGGACAGGGTAGAGATGGCTACACCTTC. The V call is TRBV30, the J call TRBJ1-2, with 9 bases identical to TRBD1. Trimming removed 0 bases from V and 6 bases from J; junction bases left unmatched: 8. The CDR3 contains 15 residues. Germline V CDR1 and CDR2: GTSNPN, SVGIG (reference sequence).

The V call is TRBV6-5, the J call TRBJ1-1; the D is unclear. CDR3 length: 15 residues. CDR1 MNHEY and CDR2 SVGAGI come from the germline V gene. V lost 5 bases, J lost 0 bases, and 13 bases lay in between. The CDR3 sequence is CASSPSFSMNTEAFF. The DNA for the CDR3 is TGTGCCAGCAGTCCATCGTTCTCTATGAACACTGAAGCTTTCTTT.

The chain links TRBV4-3 to TRBJ1-2; no definite D call. Germline loops: CDR1 LGHNA, CDR2 YSLEER. Deletions cut 3 bases from V and 4 bases from J, with 6 bases between. The CDR3 runs to 12 residues. CDR3 loop: CASSHDSYGYTF. In nucleotides, the CDR3 is TGCGCCAGCAGCCACGACTCCTATGGCTACACCTTC.

This chain joins TRBV19 and TRBJ2-7; 10 bases are a match to TRBD1. The CDR3 totals 16 residues. Germline assignment: CDR1 LNHDA and CDR2 SQIVND (reference sequence). V was clipped by 6 bases and J by 6 bases; unmatched bases: 14. The CDR3 DNA sequence: TGTGCCAGTAGCTTCCTTACGCCGGGACAGGGGCTCGAGCAGTACTTC. Its protein product is CASSFLTPGQGLEQYF.

V usage is TRBV10-3 and J usage is TRBJ1-5; D remains ambiguous. Trimming stripped 2 bases from V and 4 bases from J, with 6 bases between. The CDR3 has 13 amino acids. Germline values: CDR1 ENHRY, CDR2 SYGVKD. CDR3 loop: CAISEAGNQPQHF. The CDR3 DNA follows: TGTGCCATCAGTGAGGCGGGTAATCAGCCCCAGCATTTT.

V is TRBV5-4 and J is TRBJ1-2; no firm D call. Germline CDR1 SGHNT, CDR2 YYREEE (reference sequence). The CDR3 spans 14 residues. Trimming pared 5 bases from V and 0 bases from J, leaving 11 bases between. The CDR3 sequence: CASSRPGANYGYTF. The CDR3 region has the DNA TGTGCCAGCAGTCGACCGGGAGCTAACTATGGCTACACCTTC. Drawing the rest from reference TRBV5-4 and TRBJ1-2, the complete variable domain is ETGVTQSPTHLIKTRGQQVTLRCSSQSGHNTVSWYQQALGQGPQFIFQYYREEENGRGNFPPRFSGLQFPNYSSELNVNALELDDSALYLCASSRPGANYGYTFGSGTRLTVV.

The chain couples TRBV15 to TRBJ2-1; 9 bases match TRBD2. V lost 2 bases and J lost 8; bases outside the gene matches: 10. The V gene's germline CDR1 is LNHNV and CDR2 YYDKDF (reference sequence). This CDR3 contains 16 residues. The CDR3 loop is CATSRSSSGEGDEQFF. The CDR3 coding sequence is TGTGCCACCAGCAGATCTTCTAGCGGGGAGGGCGATGAGCAGTTCTTC.

The genes are TRBV9 and TRBJ2-1; the match to TRBD1 covers 10 bases. CDR1 and CDR2 from the germline V gene are SGDLS and YYNGEE. The CDR3 runs to 17 residues. Trimming removed 3 bases from V and 8 bases from J; junction bases left unmatched: 14. Here the CDR3 reads CASSATFRDRGRDEQFF. CDR3 sequence (DNA): TGTGCCAGCAGCGCAACGTTCCGGGACAGGGGAAGGGATGAGCAGTTCTTC.

The J gene is TRBJ1-3, the V gene TRBV28; the D gene is possibly TRBD1 (5 bases). The germline V and J ends were trimmed by 6 bases and 4 bases, with 19 bases remaining between them. The CDR3 is 16 amino acids. Germline-derived CDR1 and CDR2 are MDHEN and SYDVKM. This CDR3 is CASRGEGRRAGNTIYF. CDR3 nucleotides: TGTGCCAGCAGGGGGGAGGGTCGTCGCGCCGGAAACACCATATATTTT.

This clone was seen more than once but under ten times. The V gene is TRBV6-1, the J gene TRBJ2-1; D is undetermined. The CDR3 loop spans 11 amino acids. V was pared by 2 bases and J by 8 bases, with 4 bases between. Germline-derived CDR1 and CDR2 are MNHNS and SASEGT. The CDR3 sequence is CASSEIYEQFF. The CDR3 DNA is TGTGCCAGCAGTGAAATCTATGAGCAGTTCTTC.

The chain recombines TRBV12-5 with TRBJ2-7; D gene unclear. V lost 5 bases to trimming and J lost 3 bases, with 17 bases between them. This CDR3 is built from 15 residues. The germline CDR1 and CDR2 sequences are LGHNT and FRNRAP. CDR3 sequence (DNA): TGTGCTAGTGGTCCTCCGTTGGTGGGCAACTACGAGCAGTACTTC. Encoded protein: CASGPPLVGNYEQYF.

V and J are TRBV11-2 and TRBJ2-7; D perhaps matches TRBD2 (6 bases). The length of the CDR3 is 14 residues. V was trimmed by 1 base and J by 4 bases, leaving 11 bases between them. Germline lookup yields CDR1 SGHAT and CDR2 FQNNGV. DNA of the CDR3: TGTGCCAGCAGCTTAGGGCTAGCGAATTACGAGCAGTACTTC. It translates to CASSLGLANYEQYF.

The chain recombines TRBV15 with TRBJ1-2, with 9 bases matching TRBD1. There are 15 residues in the CDR3. Per the germline V gene, CDR1 is LNHNV and CDR2 is YYDKDF (reference sequence). After removal of 8 bases from V and 3 bases from J, the junction contained 10 bases not matched to a gene. In nucleotides, the CDR3 is TGTGCCACCGCCGAGGGACAGGGTGAGGACTATGGCTACACCTTC. It encodes CATAEGQGEDYGYTF.

This clone has only a few counts. The chain recombines TRBV29-1 with TRBJ1-2, with no clear D. The germline gives CDR1 SQVTM, CDR2 ANQGSEA. The CDR3 has 12 amino acids. The germline V and J ends were trimmed by 5 bases and 2 bases, with 9 bases remaining between them. This chain's CDR3 is CSVSIQNYGYTF. The CDR3 DNA reads TGCAGCGTTTCAATCCAGAACTATGGCTACACCTTC.

This rearrangement joins TRBV19 to TRBJ2-1, with 8 bases aligning to TRBD1. Germline CDR1 reads LNHDA; CDR2 reads SQIVND (reference sequence). The junction had 2 bases not matched to a gene; V was cut back by 3 bases and J by 1 base. The CDR3 length is 15 residues. DNA for the CDR3: TGTGCCAGTAGTATCACAGGGGGATCCTACAATGAGCAGTTCTTC. Its translation is CASSITGGSYNEQFF. Supplemented by reference TRBV19 and TRBJ2-1, the full variable domain reads DGGITQSPKYLFRKEGQNVTLSCEQNLNHDAMYWYRQDPGQGLRLIYYSQIVNDFQKGDIAEGYSVSREKKESFPLTVTSAQKNPTAFYLCASSITGGSYNEQFFGPGTRLTVL.

There are a few counts of this clone. The rearrangement uses TRBV6-5 and TRBJ1-1, with a possible D match to TRBD1 (6 bases). Germline V gives CDR1 MNHEY, CDR2 SVGAGI. This CDR3 is 14 amino acids long. Trimming shortened V by 10 bases and J by 1 base, and 16 bases separated the two germline ends. CDR3 region: CATNPLTGNTEAFF. The CDR3 coding sequence is TGTGCCACCAACCCCTTGACAGGGAACACTGAAGCTTTCTTT.

The V gene is TRBV3-1 (or the pseudogene TRBV3-2), the J gene TRBJ1-1; 9 bases are shared with TRBD1. The CDR3 length is 14 residues. Germline-derived CDR1 and CDR2 are LGHDT and YNNKEL (reference sequence). V lost 5 bases to trimming and J lost 2 bases; unmatched junction nucleotides: 3. The CDR3 reads CASSWTGANTEAFF. The CDR3 DNA follows: TGTGCCAGCAGCTGGACAGGGGCCAACACTGAAGCTTTCTTT.

The chain uses TRBV6-5 and TRBJ1-1; a possible D gene is TRBD1 (5 bases). Looked up from germline, CDR1 is MNHEY and CDR2 is SVGAGI. The CDR3 runs 13 residues. Deletions cut 5 bases from V and 1 base from J, with 8 bases between. The CDR3 DNA reads as TGTGCCAGCAGTAGCACAGGGAACACTGAAGCTTTCTTT. Translating gives CASSSTGNTEAFF.